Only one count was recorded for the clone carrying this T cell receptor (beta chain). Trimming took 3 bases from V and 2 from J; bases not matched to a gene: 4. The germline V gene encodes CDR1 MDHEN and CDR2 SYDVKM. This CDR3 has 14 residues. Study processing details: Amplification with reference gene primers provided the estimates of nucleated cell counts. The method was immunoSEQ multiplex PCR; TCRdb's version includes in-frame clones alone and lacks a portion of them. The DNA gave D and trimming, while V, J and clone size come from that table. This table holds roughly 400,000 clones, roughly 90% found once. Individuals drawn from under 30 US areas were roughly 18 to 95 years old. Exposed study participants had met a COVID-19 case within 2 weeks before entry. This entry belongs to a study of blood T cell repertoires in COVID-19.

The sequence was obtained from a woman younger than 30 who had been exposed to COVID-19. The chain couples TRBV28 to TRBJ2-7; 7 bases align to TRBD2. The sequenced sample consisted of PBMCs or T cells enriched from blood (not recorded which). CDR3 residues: CASSLGGGTYEQYF. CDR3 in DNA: TGTGCCAGCAGTTTGGGGGGGGGAACCTACGAGCAGTACTTC.